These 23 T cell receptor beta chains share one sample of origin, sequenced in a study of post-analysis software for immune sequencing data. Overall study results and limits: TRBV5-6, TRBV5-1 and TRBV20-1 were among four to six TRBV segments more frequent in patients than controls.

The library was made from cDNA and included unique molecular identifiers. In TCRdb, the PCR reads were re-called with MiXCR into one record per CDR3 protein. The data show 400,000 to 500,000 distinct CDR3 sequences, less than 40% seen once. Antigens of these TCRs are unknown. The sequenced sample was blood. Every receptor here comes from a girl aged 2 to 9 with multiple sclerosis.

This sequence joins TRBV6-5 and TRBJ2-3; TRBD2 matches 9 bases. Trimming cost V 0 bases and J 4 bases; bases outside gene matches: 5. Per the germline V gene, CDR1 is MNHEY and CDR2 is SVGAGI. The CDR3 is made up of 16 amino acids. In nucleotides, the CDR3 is TGTGCCAGCAGTTACTCGGCGGGAGGGCCTCCAGATACGCAGTATTTT. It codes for CASSYSAGGPPDTQYF.

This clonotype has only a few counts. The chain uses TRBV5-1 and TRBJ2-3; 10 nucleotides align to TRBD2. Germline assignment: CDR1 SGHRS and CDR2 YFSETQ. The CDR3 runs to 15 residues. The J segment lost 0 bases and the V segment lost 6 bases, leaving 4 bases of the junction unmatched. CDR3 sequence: CASTSSGGSTDTQYF. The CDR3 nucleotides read TGCGCCAGCACCTCTAGCGGGGGAAGCACAGATACGCAGTATTTT.

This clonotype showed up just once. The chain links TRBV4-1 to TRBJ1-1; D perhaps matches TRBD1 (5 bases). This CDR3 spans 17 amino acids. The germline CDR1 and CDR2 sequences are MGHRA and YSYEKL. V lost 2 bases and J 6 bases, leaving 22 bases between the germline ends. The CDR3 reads CASSQTTSGLLRSEAFF. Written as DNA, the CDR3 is TGCGCCAGCAGCCAAACGACATCGGGGCTACTTAGGTCTGAAGCTTTCTTT.

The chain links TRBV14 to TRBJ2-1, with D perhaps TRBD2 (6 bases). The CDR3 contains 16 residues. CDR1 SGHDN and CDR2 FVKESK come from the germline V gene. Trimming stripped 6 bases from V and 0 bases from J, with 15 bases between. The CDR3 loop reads CASSDEAGFSYNEQFF. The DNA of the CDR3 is TGTGCCAGCAGTGACGAGGCGGGGTTCTCCTACAATGAGCAGTTCTTC.

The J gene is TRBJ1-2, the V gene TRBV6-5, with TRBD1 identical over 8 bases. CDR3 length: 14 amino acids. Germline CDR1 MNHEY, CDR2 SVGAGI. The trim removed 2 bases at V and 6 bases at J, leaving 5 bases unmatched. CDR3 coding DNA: TGTGCCAGCAGTTACGGCAGGGGGCGTAATGGCTACACCTTC. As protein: CASSYGRGRNGYTF.

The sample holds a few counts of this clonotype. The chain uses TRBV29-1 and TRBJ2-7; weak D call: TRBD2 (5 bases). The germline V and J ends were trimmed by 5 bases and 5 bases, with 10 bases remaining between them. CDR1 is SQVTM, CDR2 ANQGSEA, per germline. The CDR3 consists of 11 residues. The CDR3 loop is CSVRTGDEQYF. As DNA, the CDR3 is TGCAGCGTTAGAACCGGGGACGAGCAGTACTTC.

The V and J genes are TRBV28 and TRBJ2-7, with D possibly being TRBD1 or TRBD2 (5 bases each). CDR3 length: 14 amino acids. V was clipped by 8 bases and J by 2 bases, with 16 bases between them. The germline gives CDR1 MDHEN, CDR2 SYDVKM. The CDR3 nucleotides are TGTGCCAGCGGAACACTAGAACAGGCCTACGAGCAGTACTTC. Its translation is CASGTLEQAYEQYF.

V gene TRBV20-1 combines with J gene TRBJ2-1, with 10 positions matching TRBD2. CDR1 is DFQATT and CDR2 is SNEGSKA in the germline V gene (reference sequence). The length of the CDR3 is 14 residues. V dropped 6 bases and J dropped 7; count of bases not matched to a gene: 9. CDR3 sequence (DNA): TGCAGTGCCCTTAGCGGGAGGTTGGGAAATGAGCAGTTCTTC. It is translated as CSALSGRLGNEQFF.

CDR3 loop: CASSSISQGNYGYTF. DNA of the CDR3: TGTGCCAGCAGTTCAATATCCCAGGGGAACTATGGCTACACCTTC. V usage is TRBV12-3 or TRBV12-4 and J usage is TRBJ1-2; D is possibly TRBD1 (6 bases). The CDR3 has 15 amino acids. V was trimmed by 4 bases and J by 2 bases, leaving 14 bases between them.

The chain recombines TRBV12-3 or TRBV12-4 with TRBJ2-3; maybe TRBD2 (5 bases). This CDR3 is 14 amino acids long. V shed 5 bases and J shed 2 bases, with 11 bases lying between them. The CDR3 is CASSQRGFTDTQYF. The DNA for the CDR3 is TGTGCCAGCAGTCAACGAGGGTTCACAGATACGCAGTATTTT.

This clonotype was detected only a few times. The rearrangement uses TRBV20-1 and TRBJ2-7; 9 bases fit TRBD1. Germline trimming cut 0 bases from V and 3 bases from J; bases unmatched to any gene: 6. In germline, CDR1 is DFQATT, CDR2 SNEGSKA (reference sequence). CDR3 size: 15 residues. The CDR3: CSARDNRGRVYEQYF. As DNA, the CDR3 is TGCAGTGCTAGAGATAACAGGGGGCGCGTCTACGAGCAGTACTTC.

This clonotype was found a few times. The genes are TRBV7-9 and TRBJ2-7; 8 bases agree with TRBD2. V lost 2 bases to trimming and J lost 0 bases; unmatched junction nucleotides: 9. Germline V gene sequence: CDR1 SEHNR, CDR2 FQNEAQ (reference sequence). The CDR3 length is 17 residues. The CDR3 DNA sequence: TGTGCCAGCAGCTTAAAGGGCGGGGGGACGCACTCCTACGAGCAGTACTTC. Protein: CASSLKGGGTHSYEQYF.

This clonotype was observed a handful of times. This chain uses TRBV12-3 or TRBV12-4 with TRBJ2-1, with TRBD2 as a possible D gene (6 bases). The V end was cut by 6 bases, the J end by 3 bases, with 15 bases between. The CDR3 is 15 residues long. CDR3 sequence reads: CASSPRENLYNEQFF. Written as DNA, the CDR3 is TGTGCCAGCAGCCCGCGGGAAAACCTCTACAATGAGCAGTTCTTC.

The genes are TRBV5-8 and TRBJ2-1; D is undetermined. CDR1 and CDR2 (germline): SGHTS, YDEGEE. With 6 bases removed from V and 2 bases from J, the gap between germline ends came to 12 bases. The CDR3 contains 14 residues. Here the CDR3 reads CASNPRRTYNEQFF. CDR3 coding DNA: TGTGCCAGCAATCCCAGGAGAACCTACAATGAGCAGTTCTTC.

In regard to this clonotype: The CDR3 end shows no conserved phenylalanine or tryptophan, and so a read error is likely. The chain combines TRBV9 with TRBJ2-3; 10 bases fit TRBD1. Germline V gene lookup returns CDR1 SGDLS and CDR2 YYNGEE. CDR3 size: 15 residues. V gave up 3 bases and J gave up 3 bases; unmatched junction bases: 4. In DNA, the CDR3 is TGTGCCAGCAGCGGACGGACAGGGGGAACAGATACGCAGTATCTT. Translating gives CASSGRTGGTDTQYL.

CDR3 sequence: CASSLPRWGQGFGYTF. In nucleotides, the CDR3 is TGTGCCAGCAGCTTGCCACGTTGGGGACAGGGGTTTGGTTACACCTTC. This sequence joins TRBV7-9 and TRBJ1-2; the match to TRBD1 covers 10 bases. Germline assignment: CDR1 SEHNR and CDR2 FQNEAQ (reference sequence). With 3 bases clipped from V and 11 bases from J, the junction kept 15 bases outside the gene matches. This CDR3 region has 16 residues.

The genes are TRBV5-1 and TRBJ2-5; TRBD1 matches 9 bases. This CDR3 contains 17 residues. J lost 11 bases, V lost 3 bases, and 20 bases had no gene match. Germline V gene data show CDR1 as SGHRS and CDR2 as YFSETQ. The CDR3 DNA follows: TGCGCCAGCAGCTCCAGACCCCGGGGACAGGGTGGTGGCGTGCAGTACTTC. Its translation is CASSSRPRGQGGGVQYF.

CDR3 amino acids: CASSLGQGKIYGYTF. Here the CDR3 DNA reads TGTGCCAGCAGCTTGGGACAGGGGAAAATTTATGGCTACACCTTC. The chain combines TRBV5-6 with TRBJ1-2; 8 bases fit TRBD1. Germline V CDR1 and CDR2: SGHDT, YYEEEE. This CDR3 comprises 15 residues. Germline trimming cut 0 bases from V and 5 bases from J; bases unmatched to any gene: 6.

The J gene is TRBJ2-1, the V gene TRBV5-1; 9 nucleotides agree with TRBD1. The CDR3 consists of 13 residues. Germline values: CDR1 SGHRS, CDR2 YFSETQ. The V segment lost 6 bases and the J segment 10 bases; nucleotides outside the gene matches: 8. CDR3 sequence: CASTGTGYGEQFF. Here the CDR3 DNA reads TGCGCCAGCACCGGGACAGGGTATGGAGAGCAGTTCTTC.

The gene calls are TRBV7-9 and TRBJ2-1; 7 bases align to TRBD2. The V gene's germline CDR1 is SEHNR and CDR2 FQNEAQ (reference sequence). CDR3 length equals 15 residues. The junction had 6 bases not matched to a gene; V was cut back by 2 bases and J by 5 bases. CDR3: CASSLNPSGDNEQFF. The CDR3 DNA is TGTGCCAGCAGCTTAAACCCTAGCGGCGACAATGAGCAGTTCTTC.

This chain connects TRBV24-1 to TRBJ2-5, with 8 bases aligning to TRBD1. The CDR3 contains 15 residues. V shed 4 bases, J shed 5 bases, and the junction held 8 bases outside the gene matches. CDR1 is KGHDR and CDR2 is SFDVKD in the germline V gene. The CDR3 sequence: CATSDPDRGWETQYF. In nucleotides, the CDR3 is TGTGCCACCAGTGACCCTGACAGGGGATGGGAGACCCAGTACTTC.

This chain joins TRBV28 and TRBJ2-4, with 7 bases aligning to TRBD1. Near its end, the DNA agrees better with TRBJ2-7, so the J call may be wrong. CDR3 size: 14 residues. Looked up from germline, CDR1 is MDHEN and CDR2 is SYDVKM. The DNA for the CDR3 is TGTGCCAGCAGTCAGGGACAGTGGGCCTACGAGCAGTACTTC. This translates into CASSQGQWAYEQYF.

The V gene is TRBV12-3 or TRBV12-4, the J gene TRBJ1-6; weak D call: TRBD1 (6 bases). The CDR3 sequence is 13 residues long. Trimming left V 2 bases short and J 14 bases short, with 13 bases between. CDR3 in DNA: TGTGCCAGCAGTTTAAACAGGGAAGGCACCCTCCACTTT. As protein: CASSLNREGTLHF.